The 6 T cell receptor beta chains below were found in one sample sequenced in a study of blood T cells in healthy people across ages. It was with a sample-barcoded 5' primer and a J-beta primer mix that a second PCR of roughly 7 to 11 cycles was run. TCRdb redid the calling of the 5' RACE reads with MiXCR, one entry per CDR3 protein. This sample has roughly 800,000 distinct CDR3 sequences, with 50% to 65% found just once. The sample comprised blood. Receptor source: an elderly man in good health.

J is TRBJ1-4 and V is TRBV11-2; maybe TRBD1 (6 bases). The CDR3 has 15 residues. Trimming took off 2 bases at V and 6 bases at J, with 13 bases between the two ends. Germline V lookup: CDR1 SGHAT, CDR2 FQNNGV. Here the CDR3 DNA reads TGTGCCAGCAGCTTATATTCAGGGGCGGATGAAAAACTGTTTTTT. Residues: CASSLYSGADEKLFF.

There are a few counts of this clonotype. DNA of the CDR3: TGCAGTGCTAGGCGGACAGGGTCTAGGCAAGAGACCCAGTACTTC. It is translated as CSARRTGSRQETQYF. The V gene is TRBV20-1, the J gene TRBJ2-5, with 8 bases identical to TRBD1. Germline CDR1 is DFQATT and CDR2 is SNEGSKA (reference sequence). The CDR3 loop spans 15 amino acids. J gave up 2 bases and V 3 bases, and 8 bases lay outside the gene matches.

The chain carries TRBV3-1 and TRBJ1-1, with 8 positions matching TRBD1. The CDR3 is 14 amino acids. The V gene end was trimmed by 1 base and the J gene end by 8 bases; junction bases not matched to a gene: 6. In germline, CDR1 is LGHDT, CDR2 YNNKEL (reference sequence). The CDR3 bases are TGTGCCAGCAGCCAAGGGACAGGGATAAAAGAAGCTTTCTTT. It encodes CASSQGTGIKEAFF.

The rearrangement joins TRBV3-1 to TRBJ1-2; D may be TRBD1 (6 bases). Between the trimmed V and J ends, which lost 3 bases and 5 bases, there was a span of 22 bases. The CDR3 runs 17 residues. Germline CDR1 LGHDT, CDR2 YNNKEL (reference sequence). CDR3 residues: CASSHLDSPISPYGYTF. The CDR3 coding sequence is TGTGCCAGCAGCCACCTGGACAGCCCGATATCCCCTTATGGCTACACCTTC.

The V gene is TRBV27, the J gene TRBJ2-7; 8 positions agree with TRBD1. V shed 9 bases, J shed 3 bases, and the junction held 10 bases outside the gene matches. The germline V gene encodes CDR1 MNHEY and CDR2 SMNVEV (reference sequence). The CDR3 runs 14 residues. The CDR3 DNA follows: TGTGCCAGGCCGACCTCGGACAGGGTCTACGAGCAGTACTTC. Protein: CARPTSDRVYEQYF.

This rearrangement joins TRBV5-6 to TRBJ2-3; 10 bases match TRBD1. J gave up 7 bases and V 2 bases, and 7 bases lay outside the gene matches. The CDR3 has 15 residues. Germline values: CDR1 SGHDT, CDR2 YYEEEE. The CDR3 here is CASSFRDRGSYTQYF. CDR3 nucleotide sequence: TGTGCCAGCAGCTTTAGGGACAGGGGCTCCTATACGCAGTATTTT.